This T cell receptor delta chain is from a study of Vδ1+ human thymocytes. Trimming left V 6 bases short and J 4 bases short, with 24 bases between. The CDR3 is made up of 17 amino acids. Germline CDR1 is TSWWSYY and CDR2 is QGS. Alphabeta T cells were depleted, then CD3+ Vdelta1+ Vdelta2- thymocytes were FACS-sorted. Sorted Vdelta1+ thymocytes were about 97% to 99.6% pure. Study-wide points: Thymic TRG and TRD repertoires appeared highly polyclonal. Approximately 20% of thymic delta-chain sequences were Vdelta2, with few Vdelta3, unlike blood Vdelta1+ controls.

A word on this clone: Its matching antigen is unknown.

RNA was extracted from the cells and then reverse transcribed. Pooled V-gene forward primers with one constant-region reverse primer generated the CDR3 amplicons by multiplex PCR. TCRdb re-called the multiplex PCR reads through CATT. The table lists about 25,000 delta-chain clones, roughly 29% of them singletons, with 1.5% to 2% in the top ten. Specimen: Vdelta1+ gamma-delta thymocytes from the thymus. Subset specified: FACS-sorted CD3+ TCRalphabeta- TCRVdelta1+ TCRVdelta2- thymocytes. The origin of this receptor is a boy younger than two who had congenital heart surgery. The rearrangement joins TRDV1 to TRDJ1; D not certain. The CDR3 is CALGGPPRVRSNDKLIF. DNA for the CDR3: TGTGCTCTTGGCGGTCCCCCTCGGGTACGATCGAACGATAAACTCATCTTT.